These T cell receptor beta chains were read from a single sample in a study of human T cells and chemical hapten exposure. MiXCR, applied by TCRdb to the RACE reads, yields one record per CDR3 protein. The repertoire includes more than 90,000 distinct CDR3 sequences, more than 9.5% of them detected once, and roughly 3% sits in the top ten. The input for sequencing was whole blood, taken in connection with sensitization to the hapten diphenylcyclopropenone (DPC). The receptors were gathered from a woman aged 40-49 years with alopecia areata. Some clones in this sample may be carry-over from other donors' samples. CDR3s include the opening cysteine and the closing phenylalanine or tryptophan. A D gene is named only where the DNA matches it firmly. Only some rows state a clone size, as once, few, many or a class for expanded clones.

j_call,d_call,v_call,clone_size,cdr3_aa,cdr3_nt
TRBJ2-2,TRBD2,TRBV20-1,once,CSASRLAGDLNTGELFF,TGCAGTGCTAGCAGACTAGCGGGGGACCTCAACACCGGGGAGCTGTTTTTT
TRBJ2-1,NA,TRBV10-3,few,CAISESGGGQQFF,TGTGCCATCAGTGAGTCTGGCGGGGGCCAGCAGTTCTTC
TRBJ1-1,NA,TRBV4-3,few,CASSQDGGEGTEAFF,TGCGCCAGCAGCCAAGATGGGGGGGAGGGCACTGAAGCTTTCTTT
TRBJ1-5,NA,TRBV9,few,CASSEGTGGNQPQHF,TGTGCCAGCAGCGAGGGGACGGGCGGCAATCAGCCCCAGCATTTT
TRBJ2-2,NA,TRBV14,few,CASSQVPGPGELFF,TGTGCCAGCAGCCAAGTTCCCGGGCCCGGGGAGCTGTTTTTT
TRBJ2-5,TRBD2,TRBV7-6,many,CASSVLAGLQETQYF,TGTGCCAGCAGCGTACTAGCGGGCTTACAAGAGACCCAGTACTTC
TRBJ1-5,NA,TRBV25-1,NA,CASSGNLGQPQHF,TGTGCCAGCAGTGGGAATTTGGGCCAGCCCCAGCATTTT
TRBJ1-1,TRBD1,TRBV30,NA,CASLTGSYTEAFF,TGTGCCTCCCTGACAGGGTCGTACACTGAAGCTTTCTTT
TRBJ1-2,TRBD1,TRBV5-1,NA,CASSKDRELGYTF,TGCGCCAGCAGCAAAGACAGGGAACTGGGCTACACCTTC
TRBJ2-2,NA,TRBV6-2/TRBV6-3,few,CASSYPRRGRTGELFF,TGTGCCAGCAGTTACCCGAGACGGGGCCGCACCGGGGAGCTGTTTTTT
TRBJ2-7,NA,TRBV4-3,NA,CASSQDPGPYEQYF,TGCGCCAGCAGCCAAGATCCCGGTCCCTACGAGCAGTACTTC
TRBJ2-5,TRBD2,TRBV6-5,many,CASSYGGGETQYF,TGTGCCAGCAGTTACGGCGGGGGTGAGACCCAGTACTTC
TRBJ1-5,NA,TRBV20-1,NA,CSARAIGGNQPQHF,TGCAGTGCTAGAGCCATTGGGGGCAATCAGCCCCAGCATTTT
TRBJ2-1,TRBD1,TRBV5-4,many,CASSPPGQIYNEQFF,TGTGCCAGCAGCCCACCGGGACAGATATACAATGAGCAGTTCTTC
TRBJ2-5,NA,TRBV6-6,many,CASSRGNQETQYF,TGTGCCAGCAGTCGGGGGAACCAAGAGACCCAGTACTTC
TRBJ2-1,TRBD2,TRBV29-1,many,CSAQGLAGPYNEQFF,TGCAGCGCTCAGGGGCTAGCGGGGCCCTACAATGAGCAGTTCTTC
TRBJ2-1,NA,TRBV6-2/TRBV6-3,few,CASTLGGAVEEQFF,TGTGCCAGCACCCTAGGGGGGGCGGTAGAGGAGCAGTTCTTC
TRBJ2-1,TRBD1,TRBV12-3/TRBV12-4,NA,CASTPAQGDLSEQFF,TGTGCCAGCACCCCAGCCCAGGGGGATCTAAGTGAGCAGTTCTTC
TRBJ1-5,NA,TRBV4-2,many,CASSSQPNQPQHF,TGTGCCAGCAGCTCACAGCCCAATCAGCCCCAGCATTTT
TRBJ2-3,NA,TRBV7-2,NA,CASSFLGPNTDTQYF,TGTGCCAGCAGCTTTCTCGGGCCAAACACAGATACGCAGTATTTT
TRBJ1-2,NA,TRBV28,few,CASSFQDGGNYGYTF,TGTGCCAGCAGTTTCCAGGATGGGGGGAACTATGGCTACACCTTC
TRBJ2-7,NA,TRBV30,many,CAWTIGMGVEQYF,TGTGCCTGGACGATCGGGATGGGGGTCGAGCAGTACTTC
TRBJ2-6,TRBD1,TRBV9,few,CASSVLPGTGGGSGGANVLTF,TGTGCCAGCAGCGTCTTACCCGGGACAGGGGGAGGAAGTGGCGGGGCCAACGTCCTGACTTTC
TRBJ2-5,NA,TRBV18,few,CASSDKETQYF,TGTGCCAGCTCTGATAAAGAGACCCAGTACTTC
TRBJ1-1,NA,TRBV2,NA,CASTAGESTEAFF,TGTGCCAGCACTGCTGGGGAATCCACTGAAGCTTTCTTT
TRBJ2-7,NA,TRBV3-1,NA,CASSGDGYEQYF,TGTGCCAGCAGCGGGGACGGGTACGAGCAGTACTTC
TRBJ2-1,NA,TRBV4-1,many,CASSHRTTDNEQFF,TGCGCCAGCAGCCACAGGACCACTGACAATGAGCAGTTCTTC
TRBJ1-5,NA,TRBV20-1,many,CSATLSRGQPQHF,TGCAGTGCTACCCTATCGAGAGGACAGCCCCAGCATTTT
TRBJ1-2,NA,TRBV20-1,NA,CSARDQLGDYGYTF,TGCAGTGCTAGAGATCAGCTAGGTGACTATGGCTACACCTTC